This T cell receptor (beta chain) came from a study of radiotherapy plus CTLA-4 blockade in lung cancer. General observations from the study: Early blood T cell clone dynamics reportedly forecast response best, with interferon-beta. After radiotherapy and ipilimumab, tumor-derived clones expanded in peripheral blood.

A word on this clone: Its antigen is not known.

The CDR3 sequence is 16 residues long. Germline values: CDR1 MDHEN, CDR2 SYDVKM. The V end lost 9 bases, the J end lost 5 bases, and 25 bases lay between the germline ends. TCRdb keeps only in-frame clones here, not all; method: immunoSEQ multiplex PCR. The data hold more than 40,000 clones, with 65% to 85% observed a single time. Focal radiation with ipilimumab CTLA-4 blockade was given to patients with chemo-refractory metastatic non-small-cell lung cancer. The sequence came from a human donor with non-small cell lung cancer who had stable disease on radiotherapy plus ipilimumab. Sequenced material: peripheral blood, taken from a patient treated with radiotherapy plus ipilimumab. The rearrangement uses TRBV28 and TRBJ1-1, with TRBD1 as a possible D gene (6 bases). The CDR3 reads CASVPATGKPGTEAFF. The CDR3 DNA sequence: TGTGCCAGTGTACCCGCCACAGGGAAACCGGGTACTGAAGCTTTCTTT.